This T cell receptor (beta chain) stems from a study of human T cells and chemical hapten exposure. Whole-study context: The study lasted approximately 25 weeks, and patients were dosed weekly with diphenylcyclopropenone on the scalp throughout.

Study-wide points: Versus controls, expanded TCRs had significantly more large CDR3 similarity clusters.

TCRdb reprocessed the RACE reads via MiXCR and lists one record per CDR3 protein. The sample contains more than 65,000 distinct CDR3 sequences, 10% to 13% of which appear only once. This clonotype was counted ten times or more. Its antigen is unknown. CDR1 and CDR2 (germline): GTSNPN, SVGIG (reference sequence). CDR3 length: 11 residues. V was pared by 8 bases and J by 3 bases, with 10 bases between. Specified time point: patch test 1, 2 weeks after DPC sensitization. As to treatment: therapeutic diphenylcyclopropenone sensitization with weekly scalp DPC. It was unfractionated whole blood from which total RNA was extracted.

This rearrangement joins TRBV30 to TRBJ1-1; D gene uncertain. The receptor comes from a woman aged 45-65 years with alopecia areata. Some clones in this sample may be carry-over from other donors' samples. Material: whole blood, obtained in connection with sensitization to the hapten diphenylcyclopropenone (DPC). CDR3 sequence reads: CAGNPDTEAFF. The CDR3 DNA reads as TGTGCCGGTAACCCGGACACTGAAGCTTTCTTT.